This is a list of T cell receptor beta chains from one sample in a study of shared clonotypes between healthy human individuals. Here immunoSEQ multiplex PCR was the method, and the copy in TCRdb shows in-frame clones only, minus some. This table has about 480,000 clones, roughly 78% appearing once. The sample taken for sequencing was PBMCs. Every receptor here comes from a woman in her thirties or forties in good health. Some clones in this sample may be carry-over from other donors' samples. CDR3s include the opening cysteine and the closing phenylalanine or tryptophan. A D gene is named only where the DNA matches it firmly. The size field is filled for only some rows; it gives once, few, many or a size class.

v_call: TRBV20-1; d_call: NA; j_call: TRBJ1-4; clone_size: NA; cdr3_nt: TGCAGTGCCCCACAGACCGAAAAACTGTTTTTT; cdr3_aa: CSAPQTEKLFF
v_call: TRBV5-1; d_call: NA; j_call: TRBJ2-1; clone_size: NA; cdr3_nt: TGCGCCAGCTTTGATAGACCAACCTCCTACAATGAGCAGTTCTTC; cdr3_aa: CASFDRPTSYNEQFF
v_call: TRBV16; d_call: NA; j_call: TRBJ2-7; clone_size: once; cdr3_nt: TGTGCCAGCAGCCATTTTGATAGCTCCTACGAGCAGTACTTC; cdr3_aa: CASSHFDSSYEQYF
v_call: TRBV9; d_call: TRBD1; j_call: TRBJ2-2; clone_size: NA; cdr3_nt: TGTGCCAGCAGCGCCGGACAGGGTGGGAACACCGGGGAGCTGTTTTTT; cdr3_aa: CASSAGQGGNTGELFF
v_call: TRBV7-2; d_call: NA; j_call: TRBJ2-2; clone_size: NA; cdr3_nt: TGTGCCAGCAGCCCTAGGGGCTTTGGCGGGGAGCTGTTTTTT; cdr3_aa: CASSPRGFGGELFF
v_call: TRBV29-1; d_call: TRBD2; j_call: TRBJ2-2; clone_size: NA; cdr3_nt: TGCAGCGTTGAAGCCAGCGGGAATGTTGCCGGGGAGCTGTTTTTT; cdr3_aa: CSVEASGNVAGELFF
v_call: TRBV7-3; d_call: NA; j_call: TRBJ2-7; clone_size: NA; cdr3_nt: TGTGCCAGCAGTTACGGACAGAGCTACGAGCAGTACTTC; cdr3_aa: CASSYGQSYEQYF
v_call: TRBV18; d_call: TRBD1; j_call: TRBJ1-1; clone_size: NA; cdr3_nt: TGTGCCAGCTCACGTACAGGGGGCACCCGCACTGAAGCTTTCTTT; cdr3_aa: CASSRTGGTRTEAFF
v_call: TRBV10-3; d_call: NA; j_call: TRBJ2-5; clone_size: NA; cdr3_nt: TGTGCCATCAGTGAGTCTGGGGGGACCCAGTACTTC; cdr3_aa: CAISESGGTQYF
v_call: TRBV7-3; d_call: TRBD1; j_call: TRBJ2-2; clone_size: NA; cdr3_nt: TGTGCCAGCAGCTTAACGGGACAGGGAGGGCTGTTTTTT; cdr3_aa: CASSLTGQGGLFF
v_call: TRBV6-5; d_call: NA; j_call: TRBJ2-5; clone_size: NA; cdr3_nt: TGTGCCAGCAGGACGTCGGGACCAGAGACCCAGTACTTC; cdr3_aa: CASRTSGPETQYF
v_call: TRBV5-6; d_call: TRBD1; j_call: TRBJ1-5; clone_size: NA; cdr3_nt: TGTGCCAGCAGCCGGACAGGGGGGGATAGCAATCAGCCCCAGCATTTT; cdr3_aa: CASSRTGGDSNQPQHF
v_call: TRBV19; d_call: NA; j_call: TRBJ2-1; clone_size: NA; cdr3_nt: TGTGCCAGTAGTAAAACCGGGTCCAGGTACAATGAGCAGTTCTTC; cdr3_aa: CASSKTGSRYNEQFF
v_call: TRBV28; d_call: NA; j_call: TRBJ1-1; clone_size: NA; cdr3_nt: TGTGCCAGCAGTTTGAAAGGTCGGCCAGCTTTCTTT; cdr3_aa: CASSLKGRPAFF
v_call: TRBV29-1; d_call: NA; j_call: TRBJ1-2; clone_size: once; cdr3_nt: TGCAGCGTTCCCGGACCTTTCCTTGGTGGCTACACCTTC; cdr3_aa: CSVPGPFLGGYTF
v_call: TRBV28; d_call: TRBD2; j_call: TRBJ2-5; clone_size: NA; cdr3_nt: TGTGCCAGTAGTTTTGGGGGGGTATATCAAGAGACCCAGTACTTC; cdr3_aa: CASSFGGVYQETQYF
v_call: TRBV4-3; d_call: TRBD1; j_call: TRBJ1-2; clone_size: NA; cdr3_nt: TGCGCCAGCAGCCAAGTTTTCCCGGACAGGGGGATCGATGGCTACACCTTC; cdr3_aa: CASSQVFPDRGIDGYTF
v_call: TRBV6-5; d_call: TRBD2; j_call: TRBJ2-1; clone_size: NA; cdr3_nt: TGTGCCAGCAGTTCCCCGACTAGCGGGAGGGCCTATGAGCAGTTCTTC; cdr3_aa: CASSSPTSGRAYEQFF
v_call: TRBV5-6; d_call: NA; j_call: TRBJ2-6; clone_size: few; cdr3_nt: TGTGCCAGCAGCTTGCCTCGCGGAGGAGATTTCTCTGGGGCCAACGTCCTGACTTTC; cdr3_aa: CASSLPRGGDFSGANVLTF
v_call: TRBV30; d_call: NA; j_call: TRBJ1-3; clone_size: NA; cdr3_nt: TGTGCCTGGAGTCCATCTCTGGGCTCTGGAAACACCATATATTTT; cdr3_aa: CAWSPSLGSGNTIYF
v_call: TRBV7-8; d_call: NA; j_call: TRBJ2-1; clone_size: NA; cdr3_nt: TGTGCCAGCAGCTGGGTTATGGCTGAGCAGTTCTTC; cdr3_aa: CASSWVMAEQFF
v_call: TRBV14; d_call: TRBD2; j_call: TRBJ2-7; clone_size: NA; cdr3_nt: TGTGCCAGCAGCTCCGGACTAGCGGCATACGAGCAGTACTTC; cdr3_aa: CASSSGLAAYEQYF
v_call: TRBV9; d_call: NA; j_call: TRBJ2-5; clone_size: NA; cdr3_nt: TGTGCCAGCAGCGTAGACAACTGGCGGGAGACCCAGTACTTC; cdr3_aa: CASSVDNWRETQYF
v_call: TRBV5-6; d_call: TRBD2; j_call: TRBJ2-7; clone_size: NA; cdr3_nt: TGTGCCAGCAGCACGGCCGGGACTAGGGGCCTCTACGAGCAGTACTTC; cdr3_aa: CASSTAGTRGLYEQYF
v_call: TRBV10-3; d_call: NA; j_call: TRBJ1-2; clone_size: NA; cdr3_nt: TGTGCCATCAGGAAGGACGGAGATAGGGATGGCTACACCTTC; cdr3_aa: CAIRKDGDRDGYTF
v_call: TRBV9; d_call: NA; j_call: TRBJ2-7; clone_size: NA; cdr3_nt: TGTGCCAGCAGCCTTGTGGGGGGCTACGAGCAGTACTTC; cdr3_aa: CASSLVGGYEQYF
v_call: TRBV4-1; d_call: NA; j_call: TRBJ2-1; clone_size: NA; cdr3_nt: TGCGCCAGCAGTTTCCCTGGGGGCACCAATGAGCAGTTCTTC; cdr3_aa: CASSFPGGTNEQFF
v_call: TRBV4-1; d_call: TRBD2; j_call: TRBJ2-1; clone_size: NA; cdr3_nt: TGCGCCAGCAGCCAAGTCGGTGGGACTAGCGGGAGGAGGAATGAGCAGTTCTTC; cdr3_aa: CASSQVGGTSGRRNEQFF
v_call: TRBV19; d_call: NA; j_call: TRBJ2-2; clone_size: NA; cdr3_nt: TGTGCCAGTAGTATAGAACAAATCACCGGGGAGCTGTTTTTT; cdr3_aa: CASSIEQITGELFF
v_call: TRBV29-1; d_call: NA; j_call: TRBJ1-1; clone_size: NA; cdr3_nt: TGCAGCGTTTCGACTTCGGGGGGCACTGAAGCTTTCTTT; cdr3_aa: CSVSTSGGTEAFF
v_call: TRBV6-6; d_call: NA; j_call: TRBJ1-5; clone_size: NA; cdr3_nt: TGTGCCAGCAGCCTAAGACAGACCTATAGCAATCAGCCCCAGCATTTT; cdr3_aa: CASSLRQTYSNQPQHF
v_call: TRBV23-1; d_call: NA; j_call: TRBJ1-3; clone_size: few; cdr3_nt: TGCGCCCCCTTCAGCCCGACCTCTGGAAACACCATATATTTT; cdr3_aa: CAPFSPTSGNTIYF
v_call: TRBV9; d_call: TRBD1; j_call: TRBJ2-7; clone_size: NA; cdr3_nt: TGTGCCAGCTGGGACAGACCCTACGAGCAGTACTTC; cdr3_aa: CASWDRPYEQYF
v_call: TRBV9; d_call: NA; j_call: TRBJ2-3; clone_size: NA; cdr3_nt: TGTGCCAGCAGCCGTAGAGACTCGGGCCTCGGGTCTACAGATACGCAGTATTTT; cdr3_aa: CASSRRDSGLGSTDTQYF
v_call: TRBV12-5; d_call: NA; j_call: TRBJ2-5; clone_size: few; cdr3_nt: TGTGCTAGTGGCGGGGACGCTCAACGAGAGACCCAGTACTTC; cdr3_aa: CASGGDAQRETQYF
v_call: TRBV30; d_call: TRBD1; j_call: TRBJ2-7; clone_size: once; cdr3_nt: TGTGCCTGGAGTGCTCCGACAGGGTGGTACGAGCAGTACTTC; cdr3_aa: CAWSAPTGWYEQYF
v_call: TRBV6-1; d_call: TRBD1; j_call: TRBJ2-2; clone_size: NA; cdr3_nt: TGTGCCAGCAGTGCTGGACAGGTTTACACCGGGGAGCTGTTTTTT; cdr3_aa: CASSAGQVYTGELFF
v_call: TRBV5-1; d_call: NA; j_call: TRBJ2-1; clone_size: NA; cdr3_nt: TGCGCCAGCAGCTTGGTCCTAGCGCTCAATGAGCAGTTCTTC; cdr3_aa: CASSLVLALNEQFF
v_call: TRBV4-1; d_call: TRBD2; j_call: TRBJ2-7; clone_size: NA; cdr3_nt: TGCGCCAGCAGCCAAGACAGGAGAACTAGCGGGAGGGCCAACTCCTACGAGCAGTACTTC; cdr3_aa: CASSQDRRTSGRANSYEQYF
v_call: TRBV28; d_call: NA; j_call: TRBJ1-5; clone_size: once; cdr3_nt: TGTGCCAGCAGTTTGGACATGAGTTTACCCGAGTATAGCAATCAGCCCCAGCATTTT; cdr3_aa: CASSLDMSLPEYSNQPQHF
v_call: TRBV10-1; d_call: TRBD2; j_call: TRBJ2-1; clone_size: NA; cdr3_nt: TGCGCCAGCAGCCGACTAGCGGACTACAATGAGCAGTTCTTC; cdr3_aa: CASSRLADYNEQFF
v_call: TRBV5-1; d_call: NA; j_call: TRBJ2-1; clone_size: NA; cdr3_nt: TGCGCCAGCAGCTTGGGAGAAACCTACAATGAGCAGTTCTTC; cdr3_aa: CASSLGETYNEQFF
v_call: TRBV6-4; d_call: TRBD1; j_call: TRBJ1-4; clone_size: NA; cdr3_nt: TGTGCCAAACGGACAGGGAATGAAAAACTGTTTTTT; cdr3_aa: CAKRTGNEKLFF
v_call: TRBV6-6; d_call: TRBD1; j_call: TRBJ2-7; clone_size: NA; cdr3_nt: TGTGCCAGCAGTTCACAGGGGCGTGGATCCTACGAGCAGTACTTC; cdr3_aa: CASSSQGRGSYEQYF
v_call: TRBV5-1; d_call: TRBD2; j_call: TRBJ2-7; clone_size: NA; cdr3_nt: TGCGCCAGCAGCTCGGTGGGACTAGCGGGAGGGCCCGCGGCCGAGCAGTACTTC; cdr3_aa: CASSSVGLAGGPAAEQYF
v_call: TRBV9; d_call: NA; j_call: TRBJ2-2; clone_size: NA; cdr3_nt: TGTGCCAGCAGCGACAGGGTTGGTTTTTCCACCGGGGAGCTGTTTTTT; cdr3_aa: CASSDRVGFSTGELFF
v_call: TRBV30; d_call: TRBD1; j_call: TRBJ1-1; clone_size: NA; cdr3_nt: TGTGCCTGGGGGACAGGGAACATGAACACTGAAGCTTTCTTT; cdr3_aa: CAWGTGNMNTEAFF
v_call: TRBV27; d_call: TRBD1; j_call: TRBJ1-4; clone_size: NA; cdr3_nt: TGTGCCAGCAGTCGACAGGGTCTGACTAATGAAAAACTGTTTTTT; cdr3_aa: CASSRQGLTNEKLFF
v_call: TRBV6-6; d_call: TRBD1; j_call: TRBJ2-7; clone_size: once; cdr3_nt: TGTGCCAGCAGTTACGGGGACAGGATCCACGAGCAGTACTTC; cdr3_aa: CASSYGDRIHEQYF
v_call: TRBV5-1; d_call: NA; j_call: TRBJ2-2; clone_size: NA; cdr3_nt: TGCGCCAGCAGCTTGGGGGACGAGGGTGCGGCCGGGGAGCTGTTTTTT; cdr3_aa: CASSLGDEGAAGELFF
v_call: TRBV21-1; d_call: NA; j_call: TRBJ2-7; clone_size: NA; cdr3_nt: TGTGCCAGCAGCAGCTACCGGGACAGCTCCTACGAGCAGTACTTC; cdr3_aa: CASSSYRDSSYEQYF
v_call: TRBV10-2; d_call: TRBD2; j_call: TRBJ2-7; clone_size: NA; cdr3_nt: TGCGCCAGCAAGGGGCGGGGGGCCTACGAGCAGTACTTC; cdr3_aa: CASKGRGAYEQYF
v_call: TRBV19; d_call: NA; j_call: TRBJ1-2; clone_size: NA; cdr3_nt: TGTGCCAGTAGTATCGGGACAAATGGCTACACCTTC; cdr3_aa: CASSIGTNGYTF
v_call: TRBV11-2; d_call: NA; j_call: TRBJ2-4; clone_size: NA; cdr3_nt: TGTGCCAGCAGCCCCTACAGGGTCGGAGCCAAAAACATTCAGTACTTC; cdr3_aa: CASSPYRVGAKNIQYF
v_call: TRBV29-1; d_call: NA; j_call: TRBJ1-2; clone_size: NA; cdr3_nt: TGCAGCTTCTTCAGAGCCGAGAGCGGCTACACCTTC; cdr3_aa: CSFFRAESGYTF